These 17 T cell receptor beta chains were all obtained from the same sample, sequenced in a study of T cells in Graves' hyperthyroidism and ophthalmopathy (dated by TCRdb to the late 2010s). Library prep was done by multiplex PCR. Data came from an Illumina HiSeq 2000. The TCR beta CDR3 regions were amplified from RNA transcripts. For the first round of RT-PCR on the TCR CDR3, the HTBI primer set was used together with the Qiagen OneStep RT-PCR kit. Starting from the raw public reads, TCRdb applied fastp trimming at Q25, assembled clones with MiXCR and retained in-frame beta chains. Entries that share a CDR3 protein sequence are merged under the most common genes and DNA. Present in this sample are around 340,000 distinct CDR3 sequences, around 23% of which were seen just once. The ten largest clonotypes hold about 50% of the sample. The sequencing sample was made of blood. All receptors derive from a woman in her forties or fifties with Graves' hyperthyroidism.

In its sample, this clonotype was seen a few times. V and J are TRBV20-1 and TRBJ2-5; 11 positions agree with TRBD2. The CDR3 sequence is 13 residues long. Germline-derived CDR1 and CDR2 are DFQATT and SNEGSKA (reference sequence). J lost 5 bases, V lost 7 bases, and 6 bases had no gene match. The CDR3 region is CSVAGGPWETQYF. CDR3 in DNA: TGCAGTGTAGCGGGGGGGCCTTGGGAGACCCAGTACTTC.

This chain links TRBV19 with TRBJ2-1; D is unclear. The V gene lost 0 bases and the J gene lost 0 bases, with 12 bases spanning the gap. CDR1 and CDR2 from the germline V gene are LNHDA and SQIVND (reference sequence). There are 17 residues in the CDR3. CDR3 sequence (DNA): TGTGCCAGTAGTATAGATCATGGTTTTCTCTCCTACAATGAGCAGTTCTTC. This gives the protein CASSIDHGFLSYNEQFF.

Only a few counts were recorded for this clonotype. The rearrangement uses TRBV5-1 and TRBJ1-2, with 8 bases aligning to TRBD1. V lost 4 bases, J lost 8 bases, and 16 bases stayed unmatched. CDR3 length equals 16 residues. Germline lookup yields CDR1 SGHRS and CDR2 YFSETQ. The CDR3 DNA sequence: TGCGCCAGCAGCAAAATAACAGGGGGTAGGAGTAACGGCTACACCTTC. This encodes CASSKITGGRSNGYTF.

V and J are TRBV5-1 and TRBJ1-1; weak D call: TRBD1 (6 bases). Germline V lookup: CDR1 SGHRS, CDR2 YFSETQ. V gave up 10 bases and J gave up 0 bases, with 19 bases separating them. CDR3 length equals 15 residues. CDR3 amino acids: CASRRGMPMNTEAFF. The DNA of the CDR3 is TGCGCCTCGAGGAGGGGGATGCCAATGAACACTGAAGCTTTCTTT.

This clonotype was recorded at least ten times. The J gene is TRBJ1-5, the V gene TRBV28, with D tentatively TRBD1 (5 bases). Germline V gives CDR1 MDHEN, CDR2 SYDVKM. The length of the CDR3 is 16 residues. The V gene lost 5 bases and the J gene lost 1 base, with 15 bases spanning the gap. The CDR3 DNA sequence: TGTGCCAGCAGTCTCGGGACGGTCGCCAGCAATCAGCCCCAGCATTTT. Translating gives CASSLGTVASNQPQHF.

The J gene is TRBJ2-1, the V gene TRBV5-1; 12 bases are a match to TRBD1. The J segment lost 6 bases and the V segment lost 4 bases, leaving 5 bases of the junction unmatched. This CDR3 has 15 residues. CDR1 is SGHRS, CDR2 YFSETQ, per germline. The CDR3 DNA reads TGCGCCAGCAGCAGGGGACAGGGGGCTGGCAATGAGCAGTTCTTC. Amino acids: CASSRGQGAGNEQFF.

This clonotype was found many times. DNA for the CDR3: TGTGCCAGCAAACCGGTGGGGACAGGGTACTACGAGCAGTACTTC. Protein: CASKPVGTGYYEQYF. V usage is TRBV28 and J usage is TRBJ2-7, with 9 positions matching TRBD1. This CDR3 contains 15 residues. Germline-derived CDR1 and CDR2 are MDHEN and SYDVKM. J lost 3 bases, V lost 7 bases, and 10 bases had no gene match.

This clonotype was counted only a few times. The chain employs TRBV20-1 and TRBJ2-7; D unclear. The germline CDR1 and CDR2 sequences are DFQATT and SNEGSKA (reference sequence). The CDR3 is 13 residues long. Trimming shortened V by 0 bases and J by 2 bases, and 8 bases separated the two germline ends. Here the CDR3 reads CSARDMGTYEQYF. The DNA for the CDR3 is TGCAGTGCTAGAGATATGGGAACCTACGAGCAGTACTTC.

The chain couples TRBV5-1 to TRBJ2-1, with 7 bases lining up with TRBD2. Losses at the gene ends were 5 bases for V and 6 bases for J; bases not matched to a gene: 8. Germline loops: CDR1 SGHRS, CDR2 YFSETQ. There are 14 residues in the CDR3. This chain's CDR3 is CASSLSGKINEQFF. CDR3 DNA sequence: TGCGCCAGCAGTCTCAGCGGGAAGATCAATGAGCAGTTCTTC. Based on the CDR3 plus reference TRBV5-1 and TRBJ2-1, the full variable domain is KAGVTQTPRYLIKTRGQQVTLSCSPISGHRSVSWYQQTPGQGLQFLFEYFSETQRNKGNFPGRFSGRQFSNSRSEMNVSTLELGDSALYLCASSLSGKINEQFFGPGTRLTVL.

The chain has TRBV28 and TRBJ1-1; TRBD1 is a possible D gene (5 bases). The CDR3 length is 14 residues. Germline V gene sequence: CDR1 MDHEN, CDR2 SYDVKM. V gave up 2 bases and J gave up 1 base, with 8 bases separating them. The CDR3: CASSLMGENTEAFF. CDR3 sequence (DNA): TGTGCCAGCAGTTTAATGGGGGAGAACACTGAAGCTTTCTTT.

The gene calls are TRBV29-1 and TRBJ1-1; 7 bases match TRBD1. V dropped 6 bases and J dropped 6; count of bases not matched to a gene: 7. Germline CDR1 reads SQVTM; CDR2 reads ANQGSEA. The CDR3 loop spans 12 amino acids. This CDR3 reads CSVVTGPSEAFF. The DNA for the CDR3 is TGCAGCGTAGTGACAGGGCCTTCTGAAGCTTTCTTT.

This clonotype was observed at least ten times. CDR3 loop: CASSDPNPREGSTDTQYF. The CDR3 nucleotides are TGCGCCAGCAGTGATCCCAACCCCCGGGAGGGGTCAACGGATACGCAGTATTTT. The gene calls are TRBV10-1 and TRBJ2-3; 8 bases fit TRBD2. Germline lookup yields CDR1 WNHNN and CDR2 SYGVQD (reference sequence). This CDR3 region has 18 residues. The ends lost 3 bases at V and 6 bases at J; junction bases unmatched: 17.

This clonotype was observed many times. The J gene is TRBJ1-3, the V gene TRBV2; D gene ambiguous. Germline V gene sequence: CDR1 SNHLY, CDR2 FYNNEI. The CDR3 totals 13 residues. V was shortened by 5 bases and J by 5 bases, with 10 bases between the two germline ends. The CDR3: CASSSNARNTIYF. The CDR3 nucleotides read TGTGCCAGCAGTAGCAACGCCAGAAACACCATATATTTT.

V and J are TRBV2 and TRBJ1-1, with D tentatively TRBD1 (6 bases). Per the germline V gene, CDR1 is SNHLY and CDR2 is FYNNEI. The V and J ends lost 5 bases and 1 base respectively, with 8 bases between them. CDR3 length: 13 amino acids. CDR3 sequence: CASSKGENTEAFF. The CDR3 bases are TGTGCCAGCAGTAAGGGGGAGAACACTGAAGCTTTCTTT.

The sample holds many counts of this clonotype. This chain links TRBV7-9 with TRBJ2-7; D may be TRBD2 (6 bases). The CDR3 loop spans 14 amino acids. The germline V and J ends were trimmed by 5 bases and 9 bases, with 20 bases remaining between them. Per germline, CDR1 SEHNR and CDR2 FQNEAQ (reference sequence). The CDR3 coding sequence is TGTGCCAGCAGCCGGGGACCGGAGGGACTCTGGCAGTACTTC. This gives the protein CASSRGPEGLWQYF.

V and J are TRBV7-9 and TRBJ2-6, with D perhaps matching TRBD2 (6 bases). V gave up 5 bases and J gave up 3 bases, with 14 bases separating them. The germline CDR1 and CDR2 sequences are SEHNR and FQNEAQ (reference sequence). This CDR3 comprises 16 residues. The CDR3 sequence is CASSLRRGSGANVLTF. In DNA, the CDR3 is TGTGCCAGCAGCCTGAGGAGGGGCAGTGGGGCCAACGTCCTGACTTTC. The entire variable domain, with the rest obtained from reference TRBV7-9 and TRBJ2-6, is as follows: DTGVSQNPRHKITKRGQNVTFRCDPISEHNRLYWYRQTLGQGPEFLTYFQNEAQLEKSRLLSDRFSAERPKGSFSTLEIQRTEQGDSAMYLCASSLRRGSGANVLTFGAGSRLTVL.

Notes on this clonotype: A single base separates this from a much larger clone, so it may be a read error. The rearrangement joins TRBV6-2 or TRBV6-3 to TRBJ1-1; maybe TRBD1 (6 bases). This CDR3 is built from 14 residues. Per the germline V gene, CDR1 is MNHEY and CDR2 is SVGEGT. V was clipped by 8 bases and J by 0 bases, with 13 bases between them. The CDR3 DNA sequence: TGTGCCAGCGAAAACGGGGGCTTGAACACTGAAGCTTTCTTT. Amino acids: CASENGGLNTEAFF.